The rows below give T cell receptor beta chains drawn from one sample of a study of CD8 T cells in ankylosing spondylitis. MiXCR, applied by TCRdb to the 5' RACE reads, yields one record per CDR3 protein. Of some 840,000 distinct CDR3 sequences listed, 12% are singletons. The material sequenced was blood, either unsorted or a sorted T cell fraction (not recorded which). The receptors come from a male donor with ankylosing spondylitis. The CDR3 runs from the conserved cysteine through the conserved F or W. D genes are given only for firm matches. Not every row has a clone size; where given, it reads once, few, many or a size class.

j_call d_call v_call clone_size cdr3_aa cdr3_nt
TRBJ2-3 TRBD1 TRBV7-9 NA CASSSPPGDRAGNTQYF TGTGCCAGCAGCTCACCACCTGGGGACAGGGCAGGGAATACGCAGTATTTT
TRBJ1-6 TRBD1 TRBV20-1 few CSAPTGVNSPLHF TGCAGTGCCCCGACAGGGGTGAATTCACCCCTCCACTTT
TRBJ2-3 TRBD1 TRBV7-2 NA CASSSRRGPDVTDTQYF TGTGCCAGCAGCTCCAGAAGGGGGCCAGATGTCACAGATACGCAGTATTTT
TRBJ2-5 NA TRBV28 NA CASSLTGRGETQYF TGTGCCAGCAGTTTAACTGGCAGGGGCGAGACCCAGTACTTC
TRBJ2-1 NA TRBV5-1 NA CASSLPGSHNEQFF TGCGCCAGCAGCTTGCCCGGGTCCCACAATGAGCAGTTCTTC
TRBJ2-1 NA TRBV20-1 NA CSARLGTPSYNEQFF TGCAGTGCTAGGCTTGGGACTCCCTCCTACAATGAGCAGTTCTTC
TRBJ2-6 NA TRBV29-1 NA CSVVGAESSGANVLTF TGCAGCGTTGTAGGGGCCGAGAGCTCTGGGGCCAACGTCCTGACTTTC
TRBJ1-6 TRBD1 TRBV6-1 many CASSTWDRDNSPLHF TGTGCCAGCAGTACCTGGGACAGGGACAATTCACCCCTCCACTTT
TRBJ2-2 TRBD2 TRBV5-1 many CASSPRLAELTGELFF TGCGCCAGCAGCCCGCGACTAGCGGAACTCACCGGGGAGCTGTTTTTT
TRBJ2-2 TRBD1 TRBV7-2 few CASSFGDRDTGELFF TGTGCCAGCAGCTTTGGGGACAGGGACACCGGGGAGCTGTTTTTT
TRBJ2-5 NA TRBV27 few CASSPRGTLGETQYF TGTGCCAGCAGCCCGAGAGGGACATTGGGGGAGACCCAGTACTTC
TRBJ1-1 NA TRBV29-1 many CSVGMRRRDTEAFF TGCAGCGTGGGTATGCGGCGCCGGGACACTGAAGCTTTCTTT
TRBJ2-5 TRBD1 TRBV6-2/TRBV6-3 few CASSYTSPGQGLSGVETQYF TGTGCCAGCAGTTACACATCTCCGGGACAGGGTCTTTCAGGGGTCGAGACCCAGTACTTC
TRBJ1-1 NA TRBV6-5 many CASSYGGFMNTEAFF TGTGCCAGCAGTTATGGAGGGTTCATGAACACTGAAGCTTTCTTT
TRBJ2-7 NA TRBV4-3 NA CASSQDIVGLSYEQYF TGCGCCAGCAGCCAAGATATTGTGGGGCTCTCCTACGAGCAGTACTTC
TRBJ1-1 TRBD1 TRBV10-3 NA CAIRLQGTGNTEAFF TGTGCCATCAGGTTACAGGGGACTGGGAACACTGAAGCTTTCTTT
TRBJ1-2 NA TRBV20-1 few CSARDFQRITKEGYTF TGCAGTGCTAGAGACTTTCAACGGATCACAAAAGAAGGCTACACCTTC
TRBJ2-7 TRBD2 TRBV11-2 NA CASSLRRESTYEQYF TGTGCCAGCAGCCTCCGGCGGGAGAGCACCTACGAGCAGTACTTC
TRBJ2-7 NA TRBV7-2 NA CASSLVASYPYEQYF TGTGCCAGCAGCTTAGTGGCCAGCTACCCCTACGAGCAGTACTTC
TRBJ2-2 NA TRBV4-1 NA CASSRQVPGELFF TGCGCCAGCAGCCGGCAAGTTCCCGGGGAGCTGTTTTTT
TRBJ2-1 TRBD2 TRBV18 NA CASSSTSGRENEQFF TGTGCCAGCTCATCAACTAGCGGGAGAGAGAATGAGCAGTTCTTC
TRBJ2-2 NA TRBV20-1 few CSAKKNLNTGELFF TGCAGTGCTAAAAAGAACCTGAACACCGGGGAGCTGTTTTTT
TRBJ2-1 NA TRBV15 NA CATRLSTSYNEQFF TGTGCCACGCGACTTTCGACCTCCTACAATGAGCAGTTCTTC
TRBJ1-2 NA TRBV5-6 NA CASSLPRDYYGYTF TGTGCCAGCAGCTTGCCCAGGGATTACTATGGCTACACCTTC
TRBJ1-2 NA TRBV7-3 few CASSLTQTQLGGYTF TGTGCCAGCAGCTTAACGCAGACACAGTTAGGTGGCTACACCTTC
TRBJ2-7 TRBD2 TRBV29-1 NA CSVETLPGLGAKRTRDF TGCAGCGTTGAGACCCTACCGGGACTAGGGGCCAAGAGGACGCGGGACTTC
TRBJ2-1 NA TRBV20-1 NA CSARDPQGGWNEQFF TGCAGTGCTAGAGATCCCCAGGGGGGTTGGAATGAGCAGTTCTTC
TRBJ2-1 NA TRBV20-1 NA CSARDRDSRSYNEQFF TGCAGTGCTAGAGATCGAGACAGCAGGTCCTACAATGAGCAGTTCTTC
TRBJ1-4 TRBD1 TRBV29-1 many CSVIPTGGIDEKLFF TGCAGCGTTATACCGACAGGGGGAATCGATGAAAAACTGTTTTTT
TRBJ2-2 NA TRBV7-2 few CAIPGPDRGTGELFF TGTGCCATACCGGGCCCGGACAGAGGTACCGGGGAGCTGTTTTTT
TRBJ1-4 TRBD1 TRBV5-1 NA CASSPWAGQSNEKLFF TGCGCCAGCAGCCCATGGGCGGGACAGAGTAATGAAAAACTGTTTTTT
TRBJ1-5 NA TRBV20-1 NA CSARRGGGNQPQHF TGCAGTGCTAGACGGGGAGGGGGGAATCAGCCCCAGCATTTT
TRBJ2-7 NA TRBV20-1 NA CSPSPGLYEQYF TGCAGTCCCAGCCCCGGCCTCTACGAGCAGTACTTC
TRBJ1-2 NA TRBV4-1 NA CASSRDLGNYGYTF TGCGCCAGCAGCCGGGACCTGGGGAACTATGGCTACACCTTC
TRBJ2-7 TRBD1 TRBV29-1 many CSIVRDSEHYEQYF TGCAGCATCGTAAGGGACAGCGAACACTACGAGCAGTACTTC
TRBJ2-7 TRBD1 TRBV10-3 NA CAISDPGGSSYEQYF TGTGCCATCAGTGACCCAGGGGGTAGCTCCTACGAGCAGTACTTC
TRBJ2-3 NA TRBV7-8 few CASSLRDPPALDTQYF TGTGCCAGCAGCTTAAGGGACCCACCGGCGCTGGATACGCAGTATTTT
TRBJ1-5 NA TRBV5-5 NA CASSLVGGDQPQHF TGTGCCAGCAGCTTGGTGGGCGGGGATCAGCCCCAGCATTTT
TRBJ2-1 TRBD2 TRBV20-1 many CSARTSGYNEQFF TGCAGCGCAAGGACTAGCGGGTACAATGAGCAGTTCTTC
TRBJ1-1 NA TRBV4-2 many CASRLQISAEAFF TGTGCCAGCAGACTCCAGATTAGCGCTGAAGCTTTCTTT
TRBJ2-2 NA TRBV5-1 NA CASSPLGPEKLFF TGCGCCAGCAGCCCACTGGGACCAGAGAAGCTGTTTTTT
TRBJ2-2 TRBD1 TRBV20-1 few CSAGQGATGELFF TGCAGTGCAGGCCAGGGGGCGACCGGGGAGCTGTTTTTT
TRBJ1-1 NA TRBV7-3 few CASHLGAGTNTEAFF TGTGCCAGCCATCTGGGGGCAGGGACTAACACTGAAGCTTTCTTT
TRBJ2-1 TRBD1 TRBV19 few CARPGQGADEQFF TGTGCCCGTCCTGGACAGGGGGCGGATGAGCAGTTCTTC
TRBJ2-7 TRBD2 TRBV20-1 many CSARLAGAVEQYF TGCAGTGCTAGACTAGCGGGAGCGGTCGAGCAGTACTTC
TRBJ2-2 TRBD1 TRBV18 NA CASPNFRDRNTGELSF TGTGCCAGCCCTAATTTCCGGGACAGAAACACCGGGGAGCTGTCTTTT
TRBJ2-1 NA TRBV20-1 few CSAPGRPLEFF TGCAGTGCTCCGGGACGGCCTTTAGAGTTCTTC
TRBJ2-5 NA TRBV9 few CASSVRNQETQYF TGTGCCAGCAGCGTACGGAACCAAGAGACCCAGTACTTC
TRBJ2-1 TRBD2 TRBV7-6 NA CASSLAGLAGLGSYNEQFF TGTGCCAGCAGCTTAGCCGGGCTAGCGGGGCTTGGCTCCTACAATGAGCAGTTCTTC
TRBJ2-5 NA TRBV20-1 NA CSAASALETQYF TGCAGTGCTGCCTCGGCGTTAGAGACCCAGTACTTC
TRBJ2-2 NA TRBV7-2 NA CASSPTWTGELFF TGTGCCAGCAGCCCGACATGGACCGGGGAGCTGTTTTTT
TRBJ2-3 TRBD1 TRBV29-1 many CSVEGSWTGRADTQYF TGCAGCGTTGAAGGGAGTTGGACAGGTAGGGCAGATACGCAGTATTTT
TRBJ2-7 NA TRBV5-6 NA CASKGTHGRVYEQYF TGTGCCAGCAAGGGTACGCACGGCAGGGTCTACGAGCAGTACTTC